This T cell receptor beta chain comes out of a study of human T cells and chemical hapten exposure (dated by TCRdb to the early 2020s). Looking at the study overall: For sensitization, 2% DPC in acetone was applied to an approximately 2 cm by approximately 2 cm area of upper inner arm skin. Peripheral blood TCR repertoire changes were tracked in vivo in alopecia patients during primary and secondary sensitization to the hapten diphenylcyclopropenone (DPC). Patient blood was sampled pre-sensitization (week 0) and at 2, 6 and about 24 weeks after DPC sensitization. For TCR sequencing, blood came from approximately 29 alopecia patients at anywhere from one to four time points (pre-sensitization, 2, 6 and 24 weeks). Libraries were combined into a pool for sequencing, and differences in TCR yield between samples came mainly from small differences in library volumes within the pool. Patch testing on the upper back used Finn chambers containing 0.01% DPC, with scoring done after 6 days according to International Contact Dermatitis Research Group standards. Throughout the approximately 24-week study period, patients were also given weekly therapeutic DPC doses on the scalp. Alopecia areata with under or over 50% scalp involvement, alopecia totalis and alopecia universalis were represented in the patient cohort, which was mostly female. General findings and caveats noted by the study authors: DPC sensitization did not change how many TCRs were above 1 in 1000 frequency, and no evidence was found of alterations in global repertoire structure. Patch test score was positively correlated with the number of PT1 expanded TCRs, with significance at thresholds 8, 16 and 32 but not at 4. Compared with pre-sensitization or healthy control sets, expanded TCRs formed significantly more large CDR3 similarity clusters, which is consistent with antigen-driven responses. Alopecia, a presumed autoimmune disease, was present in all patients, so the immune response of the patients might differ from that of healthy individuals. After repeated subsampling, the strength of the expansion versus patch-test correlation and the threshold at which it became significant changed.

Library preparation employed RACE. These reads were obtained on a NextSeq 500. During library preparation, unique molecular identifiers were attached to individual cDNA molecules so that TCRs could be counted quantitatively and reproducibly. For every blood RNA sample, sequencing covered both the TCR alpha and TCR beta chains. The original pipeline was this. The median number of TCRs per sample was over 95,000, ranging from roughly 20,000 to 690,600. V, J and CDR3 annotation of the TCR reads was performed with the Decombinator software suite. To make PS versus PT1 abundance plots, every sample was subsampled to the same number of TCRs (28,000). Expanded TCRs were defined as absent before sensitization and observed at least eight times at the 2-week time point. TCRdb cleaned the public reads at Q25 with fastp, built clones with MiXCR and kept in-frame beta chains. Every distinct CDR3 protein forms one entry, paired with its most common genes and DNA. The authors' filters were not applied to this entry. The sample table lists about 80,000 distinct CDR3 sequences, around 15% of them with a count of one. The ten largest clones represent 4% to 6% of the sample.

Notes on this clonotype: Its antigen specificity is not known. No clone much larger than this one lies a single base away; base qualities are absent.

Reading the germline V gene (reference sequence) gives CDR1 MNHEY and CDR2 SMNVEV. Trimming takes 8 bases from V and 7 bases from J, and the germline ends sit 19 bases apart. There are 14 amino acids in the CDR3, from cysteine to phenylalanine inclusive. The retained sequence is limited to the CDR3, 42 bases, with the frame set at the first base. The intended sense of this specimen's time point label: pre-sensitization, week 0. In light of the paper, this sample's treatment or condition label describes: therapeutic diphenylcyclopropenone sensitization with weekly scalp DPC. At every patch-test visit, the blood draw took place before the patch test was put on. Patients were eligible if aged 18 to 70, diagnosed with alopecia and judged suitable for DPC therapy, and pregnant patients were excluded. Total RNA was extracted from unfractionated whole blood collected in Tempus Blood RNA tubes.

Sequenced material: whole blood, taken in connection with sensitization to the hapten diphenylcyclopropenone (DPC). The rearrangement joined TRBV27 to TRBJ2-3; the D match is possibly TRBD1 or TRBD2, with 5 bases aligned in each. The TCR sequence derives from a woman aged 50 to 60 with alopecia areata. Some clones in this sample may be carry-over from other donors' samples. The base sequence is TGTGCCAGCGCTGCCTGGGGGAGTGCAAATACGCAGTATTTT. Its protein reads: CASAAWGSANTQYF.